Reported below is one T cell receptor (beta chain). These data come from a study of blood T cell repertoires in COVID-19. Study information: The United States, Italy and Spain supplied acute and convalescent COVID-19 samples.

Germline V gene sequence: CDR1 SGHTA, CDR2 FQGTGA. This CDR3 region has 17 residues. With 2 bases removed from V and 3 bases from J, the gap between germline ends came to 16 bases. The table came from immunoSEQ multiplex PCR; TCRdb's copy has only in-frame clones and leaves some out. This table holds 200,000 to 250,000 clones, 80% to 90% found once. The origin of this receptor is a woman in her thirties who had been exposed to COVID-19. The material sequenced was PBMCs or T cells enriched from blood (not recorded which). The rearrangement joins TRBV7-3 to TRBJ2-2, with a weak D call TRBD1 (5 bases). CDR3 DNA: TGTGCCAGCAGCTTAGCCCCCGCGGACACTCACACCGGGGAGCTGTTTTTT. Amino acid sequence: CASSLAPADTHTGELFF.